The entry below describes one T cell receptor beta chain. The antigen is not known. The data were taken from a study of T cell responses to AZD1222 COVID-19 vaccine. TCRdb's copy holds only in-frame clones and misses some; the assay was immunoSEQ multiplex PCR. The sample gives about 120,000 clones, 80% to 95% of which show up once; about 2.5% is in the top ten. General observations from the study: Spike-wide vaccine-associated CD4 TCRs dominated at 160-218 and 743-854.

This receptor was taken from an adult who received the AZD1222 COVID-19 vaccine. This specimen was peripheral blood, taken 28 days after the second AZD1222 dose.

CDR3 protein: CAWVDRGLETGELFF. CDR3 sequence (DNA): TGTGCCTGGGTGGATCGGGGTCTGGAGACCGGGGAGCTGTTTTTT. This chain uses TRBV30 with TRBJ2-2, with a weak D call TRBD2 (5 bases). CDR1 and CDR2 from the germline V gene are GTSNPN and SVGIG (reference sequence). V shed 5 bases and J shed 5 bases, with 18 bases lying between them. The CDR3 covers 15 residues.